One sample yielded the 24 T cell receptor beta chains listed below, sequenced in a study of T cell responses to AZD1222 COVID-19 vaccine. Profiled with immunoSEQ multiplex PCR; TCRdb holds only in-frame clones, not every one. The table has around 67,000 clones, roughly four fifths seen once. The sequencing here drew on peripheral blood, taken 28 days after the second AZD1222 dose. These receptors were taken from an adult who received the AZD1222 COVID-19 vaccine.

This clone was seen more than once but under ten times. This chain joins TRBV7-2 and TRBJ2-4; the match to TRBD1 covers 7 bases. This CDR3 has 16 amino acids. The V gene's germline CDR1 is SGHTA and CDR2 FQGNSA. The trim removed 1 base at V and 1 base at J, leaving 4 bases unmatched. The CDR3 sequence is CASSLGVDRAKNIQYF. The DNA of the CDR3 is TGTGCCAGCAGCTTAGGCGTGGACAGGGCCAAAAACATTCAGTACTTC.

The chain carries TRBV7-9 and TRBJ2-1, with 10 positions matching TRBD1. CDR3 length: 15 amino acids. The ends lost 4 bases at V and 9 bases at J; junction bases unmatched: 9. Per germline, CDR1 SEHNR and CDR2 FQNEAQ (reference sequence). The CDR3 spells CASSWTGGAFGEQFF. DNA for the CDR3: TGTGCCAGCAGCTGGACAGGGGGGGCCTTTGGTGAGCAGTTCTTC.

The V gene is TRBV6-1, the J gene TRBJ1-2; D gene ambiguous. The V gene's germline CDR1 is MNHNS and CDR2 SASEGT. The CDR3 totals 16 residues. V lost 2 bases, J lost 1 base, and 14 bases lay in between. CDR3 in amino acids: CASSERAPAINYGYTF. In DNA, the CDR3 is TGTGCCAGCAGTGAAAGGGCTCCAGCAATTAACTATGGCTACACCTTC.

This chain joins TRBV5-3 and TRBJ2-3; weak D call: TRBD2 (6 bases). TRBV5-3 belongs to the ORF category, with a function that is uncertain. Trimming took 0 bases from V and 7 from J, leaving 12 bases between them. This CDR3 contains 14 residues. The CDR3 DNA sequence: TGTGCCAGAAGCTTGGCAGCGGGCGCACATACGCAGTATTTT. It specifies CARSLAAGAHTQYF.

The CDR3 reads CASTPRQGDGYTF. As DNA, the CDR3 is TGTGCCAGTACCCCAAGACAGGGTGATGGCTACACCTTC. The chain couples TRBV19 to TRBJ1-2, with 7 positions matching TRBD1. The trim removed 7 bases at V and 6 bases at J, leaving 8 bases unmatched. The CDR3 is 13 amino acids. Germline V lookup: CDR1 LNHDA, CDR2 SQIVND (reference sequence). The full variable domain, rest sourced from reference TRBV19 and TRBJ1-2, is DGGITQSPKYLFRKEGQNVTLSCEQNLNHDAMYWYRQDPGQGLRLIYYSQIVNDFQKGDIAEGYSVSREKKESFPLTVTSAQKNPTAFYLCASTPRQGDGYTFGSGTRLTVV.

This clone has more than one count but fewer than ten. Other nucleotide sequences in the sample specify the same CDR3. The rearrangement links TRBV5-6 to TRBJ1-5, with D unclear. CDR1 is SGHDT and CDR2 is YYEEEE in the germline V gene. The V end lost 0 bases, the J end lost 5 bases, and 6 bases lay between the germline ends. This CDR3 region has 13 residues. CDR3 DNA: TGTGCCAGCAGCTTGGGTCCGGATCAGCCCCAGCATTTT. This translates into CASSLGPDQPQHF.

The chain combines TRBV4-3 with TRBJ1-1; no reliable D call. The germline gives CDR1 LGHNA, CDR2 YSLEER. Between the trimmed V and J ends, which lost 4 bases and 1 base, there was a span of 16 bases. This CDR3 comprises 16 residues. CDR3 residues: CASSPGTKVRNTEAFF. The CDR3 DNA is TGCGCCAGCAGCCCAGGAACAAAAGTACGGAACACTGAAGCTTTCTTT.

The J gene is TRBJ1-3, the V gene TRBV7-9; D remains unclear. V was trimmed by 5 bases and J by 3 bases, leaving 11 bases between them. The CDR3 is 14 amino acids. The germline CDR1 and CDR2 sequences are SEHNR and FQNEAQ (reference sequence). DNA for the CDR3: TGTGCCAGCAGCCTGTGGCCAAATGGAAACACCATATATTTT. This gives the protein CASSLWPNGNTIYF.

The CDR3 nucleotides are TGTGCCAGCAGCCCCAACATCTACGAGCAGTACTTC. Amino acid sequence: CASSPNIYEQYF. This rearrangement joins TRBV6-2 or TRBV6-3 to TRBJ2-7; D is undetermined. The germline V and J ends were trimmed by 6 bases and 3 bases, with 9 bases remaining between them. The germline V gene encodes CDR1 MNHEY and CDR2 SVGEGT. The CDR3 loop spans 12 amino acids.

The chain recombines TRBV5-8 with TRBJ1-5; maybe TRBD1 (5 bases). Trimming left V 4 bases short and J 4 bases short, with 9 bases between. Germline CDR1 and CDR2: SGHTS and YDEGEE. The CDR3 spans 13 residues. The CDR3 is CASSPGMNQPQHF. The CDR3 nucleotides read TGTGCCAGCAGCCCAGGGATGAATCAGCCCCAGCATTTT. Full variable domain (remainder filled in from reference TRBV5-8 and TRBJ1-5): EAGVTQSPTHLIKTRGQQATLRCSPISGHTSVYWYQQALGLGLQFLLWYDEGEERNRGNFPPRFSGRQFPNYSSELNVNALELEDSALYLCASSPGMNQPQHFGDGTRLSIL.

This sequence joins TRBV5-4 and TRBJ2-2, with D perhaps matching TRBD1 (5 bases). This CDR3 spans 14 amino acids. The germline V gene has CDR1 SGHNT and CDR2 YYREEE (reference sequence). The V gene lost 4 bases and the J gene lost 2 bases, with 9 bases spanning the gap. CDR3 amino acids: CASSLDTNTGELFF. DNA of the CDR3: TGTGCCAGCAGCCTGGACACCAACACCGGGGAGCTGTTTTTT.

This sequence joins TRBV9 and TRBJ2-1; 7 nucleotides line up with TRBD2. This CDR3 has 18 residues. Germline V gene sequence: CDR1 SGDLS, CDR2 YYNGEE. Trimming removed 4 bases from V and 7 bases from J; junction bases left unmatched: 20. The DNA for the CDR3 is TGTGCCAGCAGCACCCCGCGGTGGGAACTAGCGATTTGGAATGAGCAGTTCTTC. Translating gives CASSTPRWELAIWNEQFF.

The chain recombines TRBV28 with TRBJ2-1; D is ambiguous. The germline CDR1 and CDR2 sequences are MDHEN and SYDVKM. V was shortened by 6 bases and J by 0 bases, with 3 bases between the two germline ends. The length of the CDR3 is 12 residues. CDR3 coding DNA: TGTGCCAGCAGAAGCTCCTACAATGAGCAGTTCTTC. Its translation: CASRSSYNEQFF.

The chain recombines TRBV15 with TRBJ1-5; D unresolved. Germline-derived CDR1 and CDR2 are LNHNV and YYDKDF (reference sequence). V lost 1 base and J lost 12, with 10 bases in between. There are 12 residues in the CDR3. The CDR3 here is CATSRGEVHQHF. The CDR3 bases are TGTGCCACCAGCAGAGGGGAGGTCCACCAGCATTTT.

The chain carries TRBV6-1 and TRBJ2-2, with D maybe TRBD2 (7 bases). The germline V gene has CDR1 MNHNS and CDR2 SASEGT. The germline V and J ends were trimmed by 2 bases and 2 bases, with 18 bases remaining between them. This CDR3 has 18 residues. The CDR3 reads CASSELVGGHINTGELFF. CDR3 in DNA: TGTGCCAGCAGTGAATTGGTCGGGGGGCACATAAACACCGGGGAGCTGTTTTTT.

V and J are TRBV19 and TRBJ1-4, with 9 bases matching TRBD1. The J segment lost 6 bases and the V segment lost 0 bases, leaving 8 bases of the junction unmatched. The CDR3 loop spans 17 amino acids. Germline CDR1 LNHDA, CDR2 SQIVND (reference sequence). DNA for the CDR3: TGTGCCAGTAGTATAGATCTGGAGACAGGGGGTTATGAAAAACTGTTTTTT. Translating gives CASSIDLETGGYEKLFF. Looking up the rest from reference TRBV19 and TRBJ1-4 gives the full variable domain: DGGITQSPKYLFRKEGQNVTLSCEQNLNHDAMYWYRQDPGQGLRLIYYSQIVNDFQKGDIAEGYSVSREKKESFPLTVTSAQKNPTAFYLCASSIDLETGGYEKLFFGSGTQLSVL.

The gene calls are TRBV6-5 and TRBJ1-2; TRBD1 might be the D (5 bases). Trimming shortened V by 8 bases and J by 5 bases, and 9 bases separated the two germline ends. This CDR3 is 11 amino acids long. In germline, CDR1 is MNHEY, CDR2 SVGAGI. Written as DNA, the CDR3 is TGTGCCAGCCGGTGGGGGTATGGCTACACCTTC. As protein: CASRWGYGYTF.

This clone was detected ten times or more. The gene calls are TRBV21-1 and TRBJ1-4; no check of the table's D call, TRBD1, against the DNA was made. TRBV21-1 counts as a pseudogene. This CDR3 has 20 residues. DNA of the CDR3: TGTGCCAGCAGCAAACAAAAAAACGGGACAAGGACTCCAACTAATGAAAAACTGTTTTTT. Translated, it gives CASSKQKNGTRTPTNEKLFF.

This clone was detected a few times. The chain links TRBV29-1 to TRBJ1-4; D is ambiguous. Trimming stripped 4 bases from V and 8 bases from J, with 11 bases between. Looked up from germline, CDR1 is SQVTM and CDR2 is ANQGSEA. The CDR3 has 12 amino acids. The CDR3 nucleotides read TGCAGCGTTGGATGGAGCAGCGAAAAACTGTTTTTT. It translates to CSVGWSSEKLFF.

The chain is built from TRBV2 and TRBJ1-5, with 9 bases that match TRBD1. Losses at the gene ends were 11 bases for V and 3 bases for J; bases not matched to a gene: 5. Germline assignment: CDR1 SNHLY and CDR2 FYNNEI. The CDR3 has 13 amino acids. CDR3: CAGGQGYNQPQHF. The DNA for the CDR3 is TGTGCCGGGGGACAGGGATACAATCAGCCCCAGCATTTT.

This clone was seen only once. The chain has TRBV18 and TRBJ1-6; perhaps TRBD1 as D (6 bases). The V end was cut by 2 bases, the J end by 6 bases, with 8 bases between. This CDR3 has 14 residues. Per germline, CDR1 KGHSH and CDR2 LQKENI. The CDR3 loop is CASSPTGFNSPLHF. The CDR3 region has the DNA TGTGCCAGCTCACCAACAGGGTTTAATTCACCCCTCCACTTT.

This chain joins TRBV5-1 and TRBJ1-6, with a possible D match to TRBD1 (6 bases). Trimming shortened V by 4 bases and J by 8 bases, and 16 bases separated the two germline ends. The CDR3 spans 15 residues. Germline V gives CDR1 SGHRS, CDR2 YFSETQ. The chain's CDR3 is CASSEQTGGDSPLHF. The CDR3 DNA sequence: TGCGCCAGCAGCGAGCAGACAGGCGGGGATTCACCCCTCCACTTT. The variable domain in full, completed from reference TRBV5-1 and TRBJ1-6, reads KAGVTQTPRYLIKTRGQQVTLSCSPISGHRSVSWYQQTPGQGLQFLFEYFSETQRNKGNFPGRFSGRQFSNSRSEMNVSTLELGDSALYLCASSEQTGGDSPLHFGNGTRLTVT.

This clone has just one count. The chain has TRBV30 and TRBJ1-5; TRBD1 is a possible D gene (6 bases). Trimming stripped 0 bases from V and 6 bases from J, with 9 bases between. The CDR3 loop spans 13 amino acids. The germline gives CDR1 GTSNPN, CDR2 SVGIG (reference sequence). The CDR3 loop reads CAWSVQGPQPQHF. The CDR3 nucleotides read TGTGCCTGGAGTGTACAGGGCCCTCAGCCCCAGCATTTT.

The V call is TRBV9, the J call TRBJ1-2; weak D call: TRBD1 (5 bases). CDR1 and CDR2 (germline): SGDLS, YYNGEE. The CDR3 covers 15 residues. V lost 1 base and J lost 7, with 17 bases in between. Here the CDR3 reads CASSVQGGLSGGYTF. In DNA, the CDR3 is TGTGCCAGCAGCGTACAGGGTGGGCTTTCGGGTGGCTACACCTTC.